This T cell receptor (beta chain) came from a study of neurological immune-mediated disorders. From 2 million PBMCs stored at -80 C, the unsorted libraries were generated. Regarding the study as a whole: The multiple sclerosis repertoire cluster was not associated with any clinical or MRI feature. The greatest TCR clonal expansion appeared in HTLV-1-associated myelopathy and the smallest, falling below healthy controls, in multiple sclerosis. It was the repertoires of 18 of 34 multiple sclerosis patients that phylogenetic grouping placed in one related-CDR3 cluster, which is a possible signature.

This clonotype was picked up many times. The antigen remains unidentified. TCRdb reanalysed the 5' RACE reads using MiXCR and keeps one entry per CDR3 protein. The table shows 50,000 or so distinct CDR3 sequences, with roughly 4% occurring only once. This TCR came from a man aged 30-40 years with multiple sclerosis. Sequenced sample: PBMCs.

The CDR3 region has the DNA TGCGCCAGCAGCCGTACCCCGTCTAGCGGGGGCTACAATGAGCAGTTCTTC. Its translation: CASSRTPSSGGYNEQFF. V and J are TRBV4-1 and TRBJ2-1; 10 positions match TRBD2. This CDR3 is built from 17 residues. The J segment lost 3 bases and the V segment lost 4 bases, leaving 9 bases of the junction unmatched. The germline gives CDR1 MGHRA, CDR2 YSYEKL.